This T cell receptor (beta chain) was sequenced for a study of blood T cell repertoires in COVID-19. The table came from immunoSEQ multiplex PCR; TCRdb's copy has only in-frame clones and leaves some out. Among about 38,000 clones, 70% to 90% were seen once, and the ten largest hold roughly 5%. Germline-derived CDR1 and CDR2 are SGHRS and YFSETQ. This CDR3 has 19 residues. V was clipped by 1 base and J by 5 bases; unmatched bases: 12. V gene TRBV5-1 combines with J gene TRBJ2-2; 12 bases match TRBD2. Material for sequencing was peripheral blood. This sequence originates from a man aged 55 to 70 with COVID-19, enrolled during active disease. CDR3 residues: CASSLLEGGLAGFTGELFF. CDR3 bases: TGCGCCAGCAGCTTGTTGGAGGGAGGACTAGCGGGATTTACCGGGGAGCTGTTTTTT.